The present entry profiles one TCR beta chain with its context. This entry belongs to a study of blood T cell repertoires in COVID-19. The overall study: T cells, B-cell-depleted T cells, or PBMCs provided the cDNA or gDNA that served as material.

Some clones are missing from TCRdb's copy, which holds only in-frame ones; the method was immunoSEQ multiplex PCR. The sample has about 230,000 clones, approximately 90% seen once. The source is a woman between 40 and 55 years old with acute COVID-19. Sequenced input: PBMCs or T cells enriched from blood (not recorded which).

In DNA, the CDR3 is TGTGCCAGCAGCCTATCCCCAAGGGGGGGGGAGGCTTTCTTT. Its protein is CASSLSPRGGEAFF. J is TRBJ1-1 and V is TRBV9, with a tentative D call TRBD1 (6 bases). Germline-derived CDR1 and CDR2 are SGDLS and YYNGEE. V lost 4 bases and J 11 bases, leaving 21 bases between the germline ends. The CDR3 is made up of 14 amino acids.